Listed here are 20 T cell receptor beta chains from one sample, sequenced in a study of blood T cell repertoires in COVID-19 (dated by TCRdb to the early 2020s). Libraries were made using the immunoSEQ multiplex PCR assay. TCRdb re-hosts the immuneACCESS table, in-frame sequences only. Its copies lack some clones; in the studies checked, an unresolved V gene accounts for under half of them, and the cause for the rest is not known. Across this sample there are approximately 450,000 clones, with about 89% seen only once. The ten largest clones take up roughly 4% of the sample. The specimen was peripheral blood. These receptors were collected from a woman aged 30 to 39 with acute or convalescent COVID-19.

This clone was observed a single time. The chain recombines TRBV3-1 (or the pseudogene TRBV3-2) with TRBJ1-1; TRBD1 agrees at 9 bases. This CDR3 comprises 15 residues. Germline trimming cut 4 bases from V and 3 bases from J; bases unmatched to any gene: 6. The germline CDR1 and CDR2 sequences are LGHDT and YNNKEL (reference sequence). The CDR3 DNA is TGTGCCAGCAGCCCTGCCGGGACAGGGTACACTGAAGCTTTCTTT. Encoded protein: CASSPAGTGYTEAFF.

This clone was observed a single time. The junction and the germline gene differ at one end; a read error may be behind it. The chain has TRBV19 and TRBJ2-7, with D possibly matching TRBD1 (6 bases). The CDR3 totals 13 residues. The V gene's germline CDR1 is LNHDA and CDR2 SQIVND (reference sequence). CDR3 in DNA: TGTGCCAGTAGTTTCAGACAGCGACAGGCAGTAGTCTTC. Protein: CASSFRQRQAVVF.

V and J are TRBV5-8 and TRBJ2-3; 7 bases agree with TRBD1. Germline CDR1 is SGHTS and CDR2 is YDEGEE. CDR3 length: 16 residues. The junction had 11 bases not matched to a gene; V was cut back by 4 bases and J by 3 bases. DNA for the CDR3: TGTGCCAGCAGCCTTCCAGGGGACAGCGTAACAGATACGCAGTATTTT. It encodes CASSLPGDSVTDTQYF. Full variable domain (missing parts from reference TRBV5-8 and TRBJ2-3): EAGVTQSPTHLIKTRGQQATLRCSPISGHTSVYWYQQALGLGLQFLLWYDEGEERNRGNFPPRFSGRQFPNYSSELNVNALELEDSALYLCASSLPGDSVTDTQYFGPGTRLTVL.

The CDR3 nucleotides read TGTGCCAGCAGCTTACGACAGGGAATACGGTATGGCTACACCTTC. Translation gives CASSLRQGIRYGYTF. This chain links TRBV11-2 with TRBJ1-2; TRBD1 agrees at 7 bases. The V gene's germline CDR1 is SGHAT and CDR2 FQNNGV. V trimming: 2 bases; J trimming: 5 bases; junction bases outside the gene matches: 8. The CDR3 has 15 amino acids.

The chain joins TRBV10-2 to TRBJ2-1; 7 positions agree with TRBD2. There are 12 residues in the CDR3. The ends lost 6 bases at V and 7 bases at J; junction bases unmatched: 3. Per germline, CDR1 WSHSY and CDR2 SAAADI. In DNA form, the CDR3 reads TGCGCCAGCAGCGGGCGGGGGAATGAGCAGTTCTTC. Its translation: CASSGRGNEQFF.

The CDR3 spells CASSRDRGIFTF. The CDR3 DNA follows: TGTGCCAGCAGCCGGGACAGGGGTATTTTCACCTTC. This chain uses TRBV2 with TRBJ1-2; the match to TRBD1 covers 10 bases. Trimming removed 6 bases from V and 13 bases from J; junction bases left unmatched: 8. Germline V gives CDR1 SNHLY, CDR2 FYNNEI. This CDR3 has 12 amino acids.

The V call is TRBV2, the J call TRBJ2-7, with D tentatively TRBD1 (6 bases). This CDR3 is built from 14 residues. The germline V gene encodes CDR1 SNHLY and CDR2 FYNNEI. V dropped 3 bases and J dropped 2 bases, with 11 bases sitting between them. Here the CDR3 reads CASSDRQAAYEQYF. In DNA, the CDR3 is TGTGCCAGCAGTGACAGACAGGCCGCCTACGAGCAGTACTTC.

The chain carries TRBV7-7 and TRBJ1-5; 9 nucleotides align to TRBD1. This CDR3 has 18 amino acids. The V gene's germline CDR1 is SSHAT and CDR2 FNYEAQ (reference sequence). Trimming removed 6 bases from V and 1 base from J; junction bases left unmatched: 13. The CDR3 coding sequence is TGTGCCAGCAGTCGTCCGGGACAGGGTGGTGAAAGCAATCAGCCCCAGCATTTT. Amino acids: CASSRPGQGGESNQPQHF.

V usage is TRBV2 and J usage is TRBJ2-3, with 7 bases fitting TRBD2. Germline loops: CDR1 SNHLY, CDR2 FYNNEI. The CDR3 runs to 17 residues. Germline trimming cut 5 bases from V and 0 bases from J; bases unmatched to any gene: 11. CDR3 amino acids: CASSYKPGGGSTDTQYF. CDR3 coding DNA: TGTGCCAGCAGTTATAAACCTGGGGGGGGAAGCACAGATACGCAGTATTTT.

The V gene is TRBV6-4, the J gene TRBJ2-3; no firm D call. The V and J ends lost 4 bases and 7 bases respectively, with 12 bases between them. The CDR3 has 13 amino acids. The V gene's germline CDR1 is MRHNA and CDR2 SNTAGT. CDR3 in amino acids: CASSVEAMNTQYF. The CDR3 coding sequence is TGTGCCAGCAGTGTCGAAGCCATGAATACGCAGTATTTT.

J is TRBJ1-4 and V is TRBV5-1; TRBD1 agrees at 7 bases. J gave up 7 bases and V 0 bases, and 9 bases lay outside the gene matches. The CDR3 spans 16 residues. Germline V gene lookup returns CDR1 SGHRS and CDR2 YFSETQ. The CDR3: CASSLGGQSPGEKLFF. CDR3 nucleotides: TGCGCCAGCAGCTTGGGGGGACAGAGCCCCGGTGAAAAACTGTTTTTT.

Remarks on this clone: The sample contains more than one DNA sequence encoding this CDR3. The genes are TRBV12-3 or TRBV12-4 and TRBJ2-7; possible D gene TRBD2, 5 bases. The length of the CDR3 is 12 residues. Trimming shortened V by 2 bases and J by 6 bases, and 8 bases separated the two germline ends. CDR3 sequence reads: CASSLRGIEQYF. In nucleotides, the CDR3 is TGTGCCAGCAGTTTAAGAGGGATCGAGCAGTACTTC.

CDR3 DNA sequence: TGTGCCAGCAGCCTAGCGGGGGGGCCCTACGAGCAGTACTTC. Translating it yields CASSLAGGPYEQYF. The chain carries TRBV3-1 (or the pseudogene TRBV3-2) and TRBJ2-7; 11 nucleotides match TRBD2. Germline CDR1 LGHDT, CDR2 YNNKEL (reference sequence). V lost 4 bases, J lost 2 bases, and 1 base stayed unmatched. The CDR3 contains 14 residues.

This sequence joins TRBV5-1 and TRBJ2-2; 7 bases agree with TRBD1. The trim removed 0 bases at V and 7 bases at J, leaving 6 bases unmatched. This CDR3 comprises 15 residues. Germline V gene data show CDR1 as SGHRS and CDR2 as YFSETQ. The CDR3 loop is CASSLAQGVVGELFF. The CDR3 DNA follows: TGCGCCAGCAGCTTGGCGCAGGGGGTCGTCGGGGAGCTGTTTTTT.

V gene TRBV5-1 combines with J gene TRBJ2-7; 11 nucleotides line up with TRBD1. The CDR3 is 14 residues long. The V gene end was trimmed by 4 bases and the J gene end by 2 bases; junction bases not matched to a gene: 2. The germline V gene encodes CDR1 SGHRS and CDR2 YFSETQ. CDR3 sequence reads: CASSAGQGAYEQYF. In DNA form, the CDR3 reads TGCGCCAGCAGCGCGGGACAGGGGGCCTACGAGCAGTACTTC.

The rearrangement uses TRBV28 and TRBJ1-2; TRBD1 agrees at 12 bases. CDR3 length: 15 residues. The germline V gene has CDR1 MDHEN and CDR2 SYDVKM. After removal of 4 bases from V and 7 bases from J, the junction contained 7 bases not matched to a gene. The chain's CDR3 is CASSSRDRGRGGYTF. Written as DNA, the CDR3 is TGTGCCAGCAGTTCCCGGGACAGGGGGCGCGGTGGCTACACCTTC.

This chain links TRBV10-2 with TRBJ1-2; 10 bases fit TRBD1. V lost 6 bases and J lost 7; bases outside the gene matches: 2. Germline loops: CDR1 WSHSY, CDR2 SAAADI. CDR3 length equals 12 residues. In DNA, the CDR3 is TGCGCCAGCAGGGGACAGGGGTTTGGCTACACCTTC. This translates into CASRGQGFGYTF.

This clone was observed once. The V gene is TRBV11-2, the J gene TRBJ1-1; 8 nucleotides match TRBD1. There are 14 residues in the CDR3. With 6 bases clipped from V and 5 bases from J, the junction kept 8 bases outside the gene matches. Germline values: CDR1 SGHAT, CDR2 FQNNGV. In nucleotides, the CDR3 is TGTGCCAGCAGATCAGGGGGCGCGGGAACTGAAGCTTTCTTT. Translated: CASRSGGAGTEAFF. Based on the CDR3 plus reference TRBV11-2 and TRBJ1-1, the full variable domain is EAGVAQSPRYKIIEKRQSVAFWCNPISGHATLYWYQQILGQGPKLLIQFQNNGVVDDSQLPKDRFSAERLKGVDSTLKIQPAKLEDSAVYLCASRSGGAGTEAFFGQGTRLTVV.

This clone was counted between two and nine times. V usage is TRBV28 and J usage is TRBJ1-2; 7 positions match TRBD1. The CDR3 length is 11 residues. V lost 6 bases, J lost 8 bases, and 3 bases stayed unmatched. In germline, CDR1 is MDHEN, CDR2 SYDVKM. The CDR3 DNA follows: TGTGCCAGCAGCGGACAGGAGGGCTACACCTTC. Residues: CASSGQEGYTF.

This sequence joins TRBV5-1 and TRBJ2-3, with 8 positions matching TRBD2. Germline V gene lookup returns CDR1 SGHRS and CDR2 YFSETQ. The junction had 15 bases not matched to a gene; V was cut back by 6 bases and J by 3 bases. The CDR3 sequence is 17 residues long. This CDR3 is CASTPSLAGLMTDTQYF. The DNA for the CDR3 is TGCGCCAGCACGCCCAGCCTAGCGGGTTTAATGACAGATACGCAGTATTTT. The whole variable domain, remainder taken from reference TRBV5-1 and TRBJ2-3, is KAGVTQTPRYLIKTRGQQVTLSCSPISGHRSVSWYQQTPGQGLQFLFEYFSETQRNKGNFPGRFSGRQFSNSRSEMNVSTLELGDSALYLCASTPSLAGLMTDTQYFGPGTRLTVL.